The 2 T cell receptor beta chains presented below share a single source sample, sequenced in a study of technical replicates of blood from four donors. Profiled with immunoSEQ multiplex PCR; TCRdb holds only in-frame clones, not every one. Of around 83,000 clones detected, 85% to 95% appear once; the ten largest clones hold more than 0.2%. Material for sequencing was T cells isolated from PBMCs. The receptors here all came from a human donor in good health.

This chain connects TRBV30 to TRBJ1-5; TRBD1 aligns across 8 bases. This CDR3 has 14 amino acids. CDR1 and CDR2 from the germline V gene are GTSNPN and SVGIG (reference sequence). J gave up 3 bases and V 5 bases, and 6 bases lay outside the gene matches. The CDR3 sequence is CAWEDRGANQPQHF. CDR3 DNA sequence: TGTGCCTGGGAAGACAGGGGCGCCAATCAGCCCCAGCATTTT.

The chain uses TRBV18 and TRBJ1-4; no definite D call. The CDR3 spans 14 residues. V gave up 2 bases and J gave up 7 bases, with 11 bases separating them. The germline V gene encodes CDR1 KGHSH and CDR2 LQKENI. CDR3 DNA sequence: TGTGCCAGCTCACCAGGGAGGGCAGTTGAAAAACTGTTTTTT. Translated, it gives CASSPGRAVEKLFF.